This TCR beta chain was observed in a study of identical twins. The V segment lost 6 bases and the J segment 3 bases; nucleotides outside the gene matches: 5. Germline-derived CDR1 and CDR2 are SGHRS and YFSETQ. The CDR3 covers 15 residues. MiXCR was run by TCRdb on the 5' RACE reads, yielding one entry per CDR3 protein. The sample lists more than 650,000 distinct CDR3 sequences; 6% to 6.5% were seen once. This clonotype was detected a few times. A read error is possible here, since a much larger clone lies one base away. Sequencing input: naive T cells sorted from blood. V usage is TRBV5-1 and J usage is TRBJ2-1, with 11 bases identical to TRBD2. The receptor's source is a young man in good health. CDR3 region: CASTTGTSGYNEQFF. CDR3 nucleotides: TGCGCCAGCACCACCGGGACTAGCGGCTACAATGAGCAGTTCTTC.